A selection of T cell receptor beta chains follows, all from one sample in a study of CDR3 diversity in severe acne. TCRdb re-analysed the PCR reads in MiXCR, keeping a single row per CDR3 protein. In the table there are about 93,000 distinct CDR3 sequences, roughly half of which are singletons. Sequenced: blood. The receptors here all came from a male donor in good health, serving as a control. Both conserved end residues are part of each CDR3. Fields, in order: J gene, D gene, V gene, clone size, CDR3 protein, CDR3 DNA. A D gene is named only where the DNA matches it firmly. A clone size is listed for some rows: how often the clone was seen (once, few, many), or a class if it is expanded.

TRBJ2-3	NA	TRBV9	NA	CASSVARIAATDTQYF	TGTGCCAGCAGCGTAGCTAGAATAGCGGCCACAGATACGCAGTATTTT
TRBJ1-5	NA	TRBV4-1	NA	CASSPDAGRRWDQPQHF	TGCGCCAGCAGCCCAGATGCAGGAAGGCGATGGGATCAGCCCCAGCATTTT
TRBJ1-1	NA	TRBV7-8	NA	CASSGQGSDTEAFF	TGTGCCAGCAGCGGCCAGGGATCGGACACTGAAGCTTTCTTT
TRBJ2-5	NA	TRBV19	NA	CASRGMQGSYQETQYF	TGTGCCAGTAGGGGTATGCAGGGGAGTTACCAAGAGACCCAGTACTTC
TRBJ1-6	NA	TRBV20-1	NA	CSASVGAGSPLHF	TGCAGTGCTAGTGTCGGGGCTGGGTCACCCCTCCACTTT
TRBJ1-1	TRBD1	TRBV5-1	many	CASRLQGANTEAFF	TGCGCCAGCAGGTTGCAGGGGGCCAACACTGAAGCTTTCTTT
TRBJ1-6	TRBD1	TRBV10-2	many	CASRDRGVSSYNSPLHF	TGCGCCAGCAGGGACAGGGGCGTAAGCTCCTATAATTCACCCCTCCACTTT
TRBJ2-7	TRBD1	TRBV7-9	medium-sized	CASSLAGQIYEQYF	TGTGCCAGCAGCTTAGCGGGACAGATCTACGAGCAGTACTTC
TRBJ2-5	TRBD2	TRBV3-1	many	CASSLGRGFGTQYF	TGTGCCAGCAGCCTTGGGCGGGGGTTTGGGACCCAGTACTTC
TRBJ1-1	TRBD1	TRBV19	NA	CASSMGTGGYTEAFF	TGTGCCAGTAGTATGGGGACAGGGGGCTACACTGAAGCTTTCTTT
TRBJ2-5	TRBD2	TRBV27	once	CASSGLAGEASLQETQYF	TGTGCCAGCAGTGGACTAGCGGGGGAGGCCTCGTTACAAGAGACCCAGTACTTC
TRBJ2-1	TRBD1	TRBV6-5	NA	CASSFTGQGAGEQFF	TGTGCCAGCAGTTTCACCGGACAGGGGGCCGGTGAGCAGTTCTTC
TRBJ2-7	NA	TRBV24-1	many	CATSQLYEQYF	TGTGCCACCAGTCAACTCTACGAGCAGTACTTC
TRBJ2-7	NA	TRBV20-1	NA	CSVRGQDVYEQYF	TGCAGTGTCCGGGGTCAGGACGTATACGAGCAGTACTTC
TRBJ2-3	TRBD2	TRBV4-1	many	CASSQVLAEGRDTQYF	TGCGCCAGCAGCCAAGTACTAGCGGAGGGGCGTGATACGCAGTATTTT
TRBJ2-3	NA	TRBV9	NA	CASSASSGPDTQCF	TGTGCCAGCAGCGCGTCTTCAGGGCCAGATACGCAGTGTTTT
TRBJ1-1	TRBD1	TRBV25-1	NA	CASSDLGQGTEAFF	TGTGCCAGCAGTGACCTCGGACAGGGGACTGAAGCTTTCTTT
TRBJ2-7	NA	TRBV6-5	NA	CASSLEQASYEQYF	TGTGCCAGCAGCTTGGAACAGGCTTCCTACGAGCAGTACTTC
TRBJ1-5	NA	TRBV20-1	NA	CSARDEGVSNQPQHF	TGCAGTGCTAGAGACGAGGGGGTTAGCAATCAGCCCCAGCATTTT
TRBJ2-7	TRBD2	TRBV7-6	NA	CASSLEIAASGKNEQYF	TGTGCCAGCAGCTTAGAAATCGCGGCTAGCGGGAAGAACGAGCAGTACTTC
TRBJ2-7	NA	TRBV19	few	CASSVPGGEQYF	TGTGCCAGTAGTGTCCCTGGGGGCGAGCAGTACTTC
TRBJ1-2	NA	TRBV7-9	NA	CASSIMQYGYTF	TGTGCCAGCAGCATTATGCAGTATGGCTACACCTTC
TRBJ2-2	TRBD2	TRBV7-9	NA	CASSPISGLALNTGELFF	TGTGCCAGCAGCCCCATTAGCGGACTAGCCTTAAACACCGGGGAGCTGTTTTTT